This record covers a single TCR beta chain. Losses at the gene ends were 8 bases for V and 0 bases for J; bases not matched to a gene: 11. CDR1 and CDR2 from the germline V gene are MDHEN and SYDVKM. CDR3 length equals 16 residues. Sequencing used immunoSEQ multiplex PCR; TCRdb keeps in-frame clones, though not all of them. The table has about 16,000 clones, about 65% seen once. The data derive from a study of cytotoxic CD8 clonotypes in ibrutinib-treated CLL. Around 2 micrograms of genomic DNA from cryopreserved PBMCs went into TCR beta libraries. The specimen comprised PBMCs, sampled before ibrutinib treatment. The chain recombines TRBV28 with TRBJ2-7; 9 positions match TRBD1. This clonotype was sampled from a human donor with chronic lymphocytic leukemia. CDR3 sequence reads: CASSTTGTGNSYEQYF. The DNA for the CDR3 is TGTGCCAGCTCAACGACGGGGACAGGGAACTCCTACGAGCAGTACTTC.